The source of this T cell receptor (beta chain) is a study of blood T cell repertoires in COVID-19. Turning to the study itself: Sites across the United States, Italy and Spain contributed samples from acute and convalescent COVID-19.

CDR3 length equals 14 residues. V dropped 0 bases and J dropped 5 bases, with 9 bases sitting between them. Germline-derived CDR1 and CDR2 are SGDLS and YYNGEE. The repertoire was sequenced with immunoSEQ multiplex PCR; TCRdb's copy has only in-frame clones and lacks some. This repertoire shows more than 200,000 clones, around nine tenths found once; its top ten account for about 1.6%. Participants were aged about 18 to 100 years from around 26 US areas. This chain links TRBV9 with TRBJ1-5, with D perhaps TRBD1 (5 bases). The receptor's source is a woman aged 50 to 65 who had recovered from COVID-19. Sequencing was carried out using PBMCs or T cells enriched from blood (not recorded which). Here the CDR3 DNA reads TGTGCCAGCAGCGTAGGGGTAGGGGATCAGCCCCAGCATTTT. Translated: CASSVGVGDQPQHF.